The 12 T cell receptor beta chains in this list originate from one sample, sequenced in a study of blood T cell repertoires in COVID-19 (dated by TCRdb to 2019 to 2021). The library was obtained by the immunoSEQ multiplex PCR assay. TCRdb holds this immuneACCESS table with in-frame rearrangements only. Some clones are missing; in checked studies, unresolved V genes explain under half, and the rest has no known cause. For this sample there are 150,000 to 200,000 clones; 81% appear just once. The ten largest clones represent 8% to 13% of the sample. Material: peripheral blood. These receptors were collected from a woman aged 40 to 55 with COVID-19, enrolled during active disease.

CDR3: CAWSGAQAGTNTEAFF. In nucleotides, the CDR3 is TGTGCCTGGAGTGGGGCCCAAGCGGGGACGAACACTGAAGCTTTCTTT. This sequence joins TRBV30 and TRBJ1-1; D possibly corresponds to TRBD1 (5 bases). CDR1 and CDR2 (germline): GTSNPN, SVGIG (reference sequence). Trimming cost V 1 base and J 1 base, with 16 bases left between them. The CDR3 runs to 16 residues.

CDR3 DNA sequence: TGTGCCAGCAGCTTCGCTAGCGGACAAGAGACCCAGTACTTC. It is translated as CASSFASGQETQYF. The genes are TRBV11-2 and TRBJ2-5; TRBD2 matches 7 bases. This CDR3 is 14 amino acids long. The junction had 3 bases not matched to a gene; V was cut back by 3 bases and J by 2 bases. The V gene's germline CDR1 is SGHAT and CDR2 FQNNGV. The full variable domain, its missing parts supplied by reference TRBV11-2 and TRBJ2-5, is EAGVAQSPRYKIIEKRQSVAFWCNPISGHATLYWYQQILGQGPKLLIQFQNNGVVDDSQLPKDRFSAERLKGVDSTLKIQPAKLEDSAVYLCASSFASGQETQYFGPGTRLLVL.

The chain links TRBV6-6 to TRBJ1-1; 7 positions match TRBD1. This CDR3 comprises 13 residues. The V gene end was trimmed by 9 bases and the J gene end by 1 base; junction bases not matched to a gene: 5. The germline V gene encodes CDR1 MNHNY and CDR2 SVGAGI (reference sequence). The CDR3 sequence: CASQGGQNTEAFF. CDR3 bases: TGTGCCAGTCAAGGGGGCCAGAACACTGAAGCTTTCTTT.

This chain joins TRBV4-1 and TRBJ2-7; D may be TRBD1 (5 bases). Between the trimmed V and J ends, which lost 1 base and 0 bases, there was a span of 10 bases. This CDR3 is built from 15 residues. The germline V gene has CDR1 MGHRA and CDR2 YSYEKL. Written as DNA, the CDR3 is TGCGCCAGCAGCCAAGTGCCAGGGCCCTCCTACGAGCAGTACGTC. This codes for CASSQVPGPSYEQYV.

The chain is built from TRBV27 and TRBJ2-1; D gene uncertain. The CDR3 is made up of 14 amino acids. CDR1 and CDR2 (germline): MNHEY, SMNVEV (reference sequence). V gave up 1 base and J gave up 3 bases, with 7 bases separating them. The CDR3 region is CASSLWQDYNEQFF. As DNA, the CDR3 is TGTGCCAGCAGTTTATGGCAGGACTACAATGAGCAGTTCTTC.

A few counts support this clone. DNA for the CDR3: TGTGCCAGCAGCTCCGGCGGGACTCCGGGCGAGCAGTACGTC. Translating it yields CASSSGGTPGEQYV. V usage is TRBV11-2 and J usage is TRBJ2-7; D possibly corresponds to TRBD2 (6 bases). Germline loops: CDR1 SGHAT, CDR2 FQNNGV. The CDR3 sequence is 14 residues long. V shed 4 bases and J shed 6 bases, with 16 bases lying between them.

This clone was detected a few times. The chain recombines TRBV19 with TRBJ1-4; a possible D gene is TRBD1 (5 bases). V was pared by 6 bases and J by 6 bases, with 17 bases between. Germline CDR1 reads LNHDA; CDR2 reads SQIVND (reference sequence). This CDR3 spans 15 amino acids. The CDR3 spells CASSRWGGPDEKLFF. DNA for the CDR3: TGTGCCAGTAGCCGATGGGGCGGCCCCGATGAAAAACTGTTTTTT.

The chain joins TRBV14 to TRBJ2-1, with D possibly matching TRBD1 (6 bases). There are 14 residues in the CDR3. V was clipped by 0 bases and J by 9 bases, with 12 bases between them. Germline V lookup: CDR1 SGHDN, CDR2 FVKESK. Here the CDR3 reads CASSQDKGVGEQFF. The CDR3 DNA is TGTGCCAGCAGCCAAGACAAGGGGGTGGGTGAGCAGTTCTTC.

CDR3 nucleotides: TGTGCCAGTAGTATCACCCCGCGGGGGCGCTTATCTGGGGCCAACGTCCTGACTTTC. Encoded protein: CASSITPRGRLSGANVLTF. The chain has TRBV19 and TRBJ2-6; D may be TRBD2 (7 bases). The germline gives CDR1 LNHDA, CDR2 SQIVND (reference sequence). The CDR3 is 19 amino acids. V was cut by 3 bases and J by 1 base, with 19 bases left in between.

The chain carries TRBV2 and TRBJ1-2; TRBD1 matches at 10 bases. Unmatched junction bases numbered 2, after V lost 4 bases and J lost 6 bases. Per germline, CDR1 SNHLY and CDR2 FYNNEI. The CDR3 is 13 residues long. The DNA for the CDR3 is TGTGCCAGCAGTGGGACAGGGGGTGATGGCTACACCTTC. The encoded protein is CASSGTGGDGYTF.

This clone has just one count. The gene calls are TRBV6-5 and TRBJ1-2; TRBD1 matches at 7 bases. The CDR3 sequence is 15 residues long. The germline V gene encodes CDR1 MNHEY and CDR2 SVGAGI. Losses at the gene ends were 3 bases for V and 7 bases for J; bases not matched to a gene: 11. The CDR3 protein is CASSYKAGGSGGYTF. The CDR3 region has the DNA TGTGCCAGCAGTTATAAGGCAGGGGGGTCGGGTGGCTACACCTTC.

The chain employs TRBV3-1 (or the pseudogene TRBV3-2) and TRBJ2-2, with 10 bases aligning to TRBD2. The length of the CDR3 is 16 residues. Germline CDR1 is LGHDT and CDR2 is YNNKEL (reference sequence). The V and J ends lost 4 bases and 5 bases, in that order; junction bases with no gene match: 7. The CDR3 bases are TGTGCCAGCAGCCCCTTAGCGGGAGGAGGAACCGGGGAGCTGTTTTTT. Translation: CASSPLAGGGTGELFF.